These 26 T cell receptor beta chains were sequenced from one sample in a study of beta chain features in type 1 diabetes (dated by TCRdb to the late 2010s). The receptor library was made with the immunoSEQ multiplex PCR assay. The entire isolated RNA was reverse transcribed using the High Capacity cDNA Reverse Transcription Kit, and thus expressed TCRB transcripts were sequenced. TCRdb mirrors the immuneACCESS table, restricted to in-frame sequences. Some clones are absent from its copies; in checked studies, under half trace to an unresolved V gene, and the reason for the others is unknown. The sample table records about 900,000 clones; roughly a sixth of these occur just once. Of the sample, 0.02% to 0.025% falls within the top ten clones. Sequencing was done on a sample of naive CD4+ T cells from blood. The cell subset or site tag for this specimen amounts to: true naive CD4+ T cells. The origin of the receptors is a woman aged 18-29 years in good health.

About this clone itself: One end of the junction is discordant with germline, which a read error may explain. The chain is built from TRBV14 and TRBJ2-2, with D unresolved. The CDR3 covers 13 residues. CDR1 and CDR2 (germline): SGHDN, FVKESK. CDR3 DNA: TGTGCCAGCAGCCAAGATCCCACCAGGGAGCTGTTTTTT. It yields the protein CASSQDPTRELFF.

This clone has a handful of counts. Written as DNA, the CDR3 is TGTGCCAGCAGCTTAGGTCGCTTCCGGGAGCTGTTTTTT. Translating it yields CASSLGRFRELFF. The chain joins TRBV7-6 to TRBJ2-2; D is unclear. This CDR3 contains 13 residues. Germline V gene lookup returns CDR1 SGHVS and CDR2 FNYEAQ. V shed 1 base and J shed 9 bases, with 9 bases lying between them.

This clone appeared a few times. J is TRBJ2-2 and V is TRBV4-2; D gene ambiguous. V was cut by 6 bases and J by 2 bases, with 19 bases left in between. CDR1 is LGHNA, CDR2 YNFKEQ, per germline. There are 17 residues in the CDR3. CDR3 DNA: TGTGCCAGCAGAGACCCCTGGTCCGCCTCCAACACCGGGGAGCTGTTTTTT. It specifies CASRDPWSASNTGELFF.

J is TRBJ1-3 and V is TRBV7-2; D gene ambiguous. The CDR3 is made up of 14 amino acids. Germline CDR1 and CDR2: SGHTA and FQGNSA. Between the trimmed V and J ends, which lost 5 bases and 1 base, there was a span of 9 bases. CDR3 loop: CASSRLKSGNTIYF. The CDR3 DNA is TGTGCCAGCAGCCGACTCAAGTCTGGAAACACCATATATTTT. The full variable domain, completed using reference TRBV7-2 and TRBJ1-3, is GAGVSQSPSNKVTEKGKDVELRCDPISGHTALYWYRQSLGQGLEFLIYFQGNSAPDKSGLPSDRFSAERTGGSVSTLTIQRTQQEDSAVYLCASSRLKSGNTIYFGEGSWLTVV.

J is TRBJ2-3 and V is TRBV11-2; D could derive from TRBD1 or TRBD2 (5 bases each). Germline CDR1 and CDR2: SGHAT and FQNNGV. The V end was cut by 1 base, the J end by 4 bases, with 9 bases between. The CDR3 consists of 14 residues. The CDR3 sequence: CASSLVLGADTQYF. CDR3 bases: TGTGCCAGCAGCTTAGTTCTGGGGGCAGATACGCAGTATTTT.

The chain couples TRBV15 to TRBJ1-1; no clear D. Deletions cut 1 base from V and 6 bases from J, with 12 bases between. CDR3 length equals 14 residues. Germline V CDR1 and CDR2: LNHNV, YYDKDF (reference sequence). The CDR3 sequence: CATSRGSSGAEAFF. CDR3 DNA sequence: TGTGCCACCAGCAGAGGGTCTTCTGGGGCTGAAGCTTTCTTT.

This clone occurred a few times. The V gene is TRBV5-6, the J gene TRBJ2-1; 8 bases fit TRBD1. The CDR3 totals 16 residues. Germline values: CDR1 SGHDT, CDR2 YYEEEE. With V trimmed by 4 bases and J by 3 bases, 9 bases remained unmatched. The CDR3 region is CASSAPSDRGYNEQFF. As DNA, the CDR3 is TGTGCCAGCAGCGCTCCCAGCGACAGGGGCTACAATGAGCAGTTCTTC.

The rearrangement links TRBV2 to TRBJ2-5, with D perhaps matching TRBD1 (5 bases). Germline loops: CDR1 SNHLY, CDR2 FYNNEI. This CDR3 is 13 amino acids long. V lost 5 bases, J lost 7 bases, and 14 bases lay in between. This chain's CDR3 is CASSTQGAWTQYF. In DNA form, the CDR3 reads TGTGCCAGCAGTACCCAGGGCGCGTGGACCCAGTACTTC.

The gene calls are TRBV6-5 and TRBJ1-5; weak D call: TRBD1 (5 bases). Germline values: CDR1 MNHEY, CDR2 SVGAGI. This CDR3 contains 14 residues. The germline V and J ends were trimmed by 5 bases and 6 bases, with 14 bases remaining between them. CDR3 residues: CASSPGRGGQPQHF. The CDR3 nucleotides read TGTGCCAGCAGTCCCGGGAGGGGCGGTCAGCCCCAGCATTTT.

The chain links TRBV9 to TRBJ2-3; D uncertain. V was cut by 1 base and J by 5 bases, with 14 bases left in between. Germline CDR1 is SGDLS and CDR2 is YYNGEE. The CDR3 consists of 15 residues. CDR3 sequence reads: CASSVSPPPQDTQYF. The CDR3 coding sequence is TGTGCCAGCAGCGTAAGCCCCCCGCCCCAAGATACGCAGTATTTT.

The CDR3 protein is CASSDGWRVTGELFF. The CDR3 region has the DNA TGTGCCAGCAGTGACGGGTGGCGGGTCACCGGGGAGCTGTTTTTT. The gene calls are TRBV6-4 and TRBJ2-2; D is possibly TRBD2 (5 bases). The germline V and J ends were trimmed by 2 bases and 4 bases, with 11 bases remaining between them. The germline gives CDR1 MRHNA, CDR2 SNTAGT. The CDR3 loop spans 15 amino acids.

Of note for this clone: This same CDR3 is encoded by further DNA sequences in the sample. The rearrangement links TRBV20-1 to TRBJ2-5; no clear D. The CDR3 is 11 amino acids. From germline, CDR1 is DFQATT and CDR2 SNEGSKA (reference sequence). The germline V and J ends were trimmed by 6 bases and 1 base, with 6 bases remaining between them. CDR3: CSATIQETQYF. CDR3 DNA: TGCAGTGCGACAATCCAAGAGACCCAGTACTTC.

The CDR3, as DNA: TGTGCCAGACACGGGGTCGAGACCCAGTACTTC. Translating it yields CARHGVETQYF. This sequence joins TRBV13 and TRBJ2-5; D possibly corresponds to TRBD2 (5 bases). The CDR3 length is 11 residues. Germline CDR1 PRHDT, CDR2 FYEKMQ (reference sequence). V was cut by 9 bases and J by 5 bases, with 10 bases left in between.

This clone was picked up a small number of times. CDR3 amino acids: CASSLKGPNYGYTF. The CDR3, as DNA: TGTGCCAGCAGCTTAAAAGGACCTAACTATGGCTACACCTTC. The chain employs TRBV7-2 and TRBJ1-2, with unresolved D. Germline V gene sequence: CDR1 SGHTA, CDR2 FQGNSA. Trimming removed 2 bases from V and 0 bases from J, with 7 bases in between. The CDR3 extends over 14 amino acids.

A word on this clone: The same CDR3 arises from other DNA sequences in this sample as well. The J gene is TRBJ2-1, the V gene TRBV28, with TRBD1 matching over 7 bases. J was trimmed by 4 bases and V by 6 bases; bases with no gene match: 12. The germline gives CDR1 MDHEN, CDR2 SYDVKM. There are 16 residues in the CDR3. CDR3 DNA sequence: TGTGCCAGCAGCTCCCATAGACAGGGATCGTACAATGAGCAGTTCTTC. Its protein product is CASSSHRQGSYNEQFF. The full variable domain, completed using reference TRBV28 and TRBJ2-1, is DVKVTQSSRYLVKRTGEKVFLECVQDMDHENMFWYRQDPGLGLRLIYFSYDVKMKEKGDIPEGYSVSREKKERFSLILESASTNQTSMYLCASSSHRQGSYNEQFFGPGTRLTVL.

The gene calls are TRBV5-6 and TRBJ1-1, with D tentatively TRBD1 (5 bases). Germline V gene sequence: CDR1 SGHDT, CDR2 YYEEEE. CDR3 length equals 15 residues. V shed 2 bases and J shed 4 bases, with 15 bases lying between them. This chain's CDR3 is CASSLEEGRTTEAFF. The CDR3 bases are TGTGCCAGCAGCTTAGAAGAGGGGAGGACCACTGAAGCTTTCTTT.

This clone was observed a handful of times. CDR3 coding DNA: TGTGCCAGCAGACCGCCCAGGGGCTACTCACCCCTCCACTTT. Protein sequence: CASRPPRGYSPLHF. The chain uses TRBV7-2 and TRBJ1-6, with a weak D call TRBD1 (6 bases). The V and J ends lost 6 bases and 10 bases respectively, with 16 bases between them. This CDR3 has 14 amino acids. Germline V gene data show CDR1 as SGHTA and CDR2 as FQGNSA.

The chain employs TRBV4-1 and TRBJ2-6; D is perhaps TRBD1 or TRBD2 (5 bases each). Trimming removed 5 bases from V and 1 base from J, with 9 bases in between. The CDR3 covers 15 residues. Germline V gene data show CDR1 as MGHRA and CDR2 as YSYEKL. The CDR3 is CASSDWGSGANVLTF. The CDR3 nucleotides read TGCGCCAGCAGCGACTGGGGGTCTGGGGCCAACGTCCTGACTTTC.

This clone has more than one count but fewer than ten. This chain uses TRBV7-6 with TRBJ2-1; no clear D. The CDR3 covers 13 residues. Per germline, CDR1 SGHVS and CDR2 FNYEAQ. Trimming left V 1 base short and J 2 bases short, with 3 bases between. As DNA, the CDR3 is TGTGCCAGCAGCTTAGGCACCTACAATGAGCAGTTCTTC. It is translated as CASSLGTYNEQFF.

This clone was counted between two and nine times. This chain uses TRBV6-1 with TRBJ2-3, with D possibly TRBD2 on 7 matching bases. V lost 1 base, J lost 6 bases, and 11 bases lay in between. This CDR3 contains 14 residues. Germline V gene data show CDR1 as MNHNS and CDR2 as SASEGT. This chain's CDR3 is CASSEVGGADTQYF. CDR3 DNA sequence: TGTGCCAGCAGTGAAGTAGGGGGGGCCGATACGCAGTATTTT.

This rearrangement joins TRBV4-2 to TRBJ2-6; D remains ambiguous. The CDR3 length is 19 residues. V lost 0 bases and J lost 0, with 15 bases in between. Germline V gene data show CDR1 as LGHNA and CDR2 as YNFKEQ. The CDR3, as DNA: TGTGCCAGCAGCCAAGAGTCCCGGTCGTTAAGCTCTGGGGCCAACGTCCTGACTTTC. Protein: CASSQESRSLSSGANVLTF.

In the case of this clone: This same CDR3 is encoded by further DNA sequences in the sample. This chain joins TRBV7-9 and TRBJ2-5; D is undetermined. The germline V gene encodes CDR1 SEHNR and CDR2 FQNEAQ (reference sequence). CDR3 length equals 13 residues. Trimming removed 1 base from V and 5 bases from J, with 8 bases in between. For the CDR3, the DNA is TGTGCCAGCAGCTTAGGGGGTTGGGAGACCCAGTACTTC. The encoded protein is CASSLGGWETQYF.

The chain joins TRBV9 to TRBJ2-1; the D gene could be TRBD1 or TRBD2 (5 bases each). V gave up 0 bases and J gave up 7 bases, with 14 bases separating them. Looked up from germline, CDR1 is SGDLS and CDR2 is YYNGEE. CDR3 length: 15 residues. The CDR3 DNA is TGTGCCAGCAGCGTAGCTGGGGACCGTCTAAATGAGCAGTTCTTC. This gives the protein CASSVAGDRLNEQFF.

The gene calls are TRBV25-1 and TRBJ2-1, with 12 positions matching TRBD2. Germline V gene data show CDR1 as MGHDK and CDR2 as SYGVNS. V was pared by 2 bases and J by 8 bases, with 4 bases of the junction left unmatched. The CDR3 has 15 amino acids. The CDR3 DNA follows: TGTGCCAGCAGTGAAACTAGCGGGAGGAAGGATGAGCAGTTCTTC. Translating it yields CASSETSGRKDEQFF. Supplemented by reference TRBV25-1 and TRBJ2-1, the full variable domain reads EADIYQTPRYLVIGTGKKITLECSQTMGHDKMYWYQQDPGMELHLIHYSYGVNSTEKGDLSSESTVSRIRTEHFPLTLESARPSHTSQYLCASSETSGRKDEQFFGPGTRLTVL.

This clone was picked up a small number of times. This rearrangement joins TRBV9 to TRBJ2-1; D is unclear. The CDR3 consists of 13 residues. Trimming pared 0 bases from V and 7 bases from J, leaving 8 bases between. Germline lookup yields CDR1 SGDLS and CDR2 YYNGEE. CDR3 nucleotide sequence: TGTGCCAGCAGCGTAGGGACGGATAATGAGCAGTTCTTC. It yields the protein CASSVGTDNEQFF. Supplemented by reference TRBV9 and TRBJ2-1, the full variable domain reads DSGVTQTPKHLITATGQRVTLRCSPRSGDLSVYWYQQSLDQGLQFLIQYYNGEERAKGNILERFSAQQFPDLHSELNLSSLELGDSALYFCASSVGTDNEQFFGPGTRLTVL.

The rearrangement joins TRBV5-5 to TRBJ2-3; D is unclear. Trimming removed 6 bases at V and 2 bases at J, with 19 bases between. CDR3 length: 16 residues. The germline V gene encodes CDR1 SGHKS and CDR2 YYEKEE (reference sequence). This chain's CDR3 is CASTRSYSRLTDTQYF. The CDR3 DNA follows: TGTGCCAGCACCCGCAGTTACTCCAGACTCACAGATACGCAGTATTTT.